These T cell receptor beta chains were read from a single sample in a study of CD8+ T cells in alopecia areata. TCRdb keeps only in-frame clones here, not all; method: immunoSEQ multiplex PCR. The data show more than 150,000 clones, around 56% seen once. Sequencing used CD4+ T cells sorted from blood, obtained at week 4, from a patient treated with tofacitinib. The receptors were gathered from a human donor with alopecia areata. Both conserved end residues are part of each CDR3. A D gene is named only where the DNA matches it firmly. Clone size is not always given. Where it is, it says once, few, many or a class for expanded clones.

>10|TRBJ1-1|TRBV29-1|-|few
CSALNTEAFF
TGCAGCGCTCTTAACACTGAAGCTTTCTTT
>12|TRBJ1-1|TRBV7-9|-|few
CASSLRGTEAFF
TGTGCCAGCAGCTTACGTGGCACTGAAGCTTTCTTT
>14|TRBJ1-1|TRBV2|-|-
CASSWDRLNTEAFF
TGTGCCAGCAGCTGGGACCGATTGAACACTGAAGCTTTCTTT
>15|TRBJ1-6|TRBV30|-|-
CAWKGRRDYNSPLHF
TGTGCCTGGAAAGGGCGGAGGGATTATAATTCACCCCTCCACTTT
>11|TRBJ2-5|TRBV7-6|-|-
CASSPGSRQYF
TGTGCCAGCAGCCCCGGGAGCCGACAGTACTTC
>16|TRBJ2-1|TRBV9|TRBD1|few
CASSPTITGGRNEQFF
TGTGCCAGCAGCCCCACAATTACAGGGGGACGCAATGAGCAGTTCTTC
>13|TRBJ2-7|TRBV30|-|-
CAWSATNKGGPYF
TGTGCCTGGAGTGCCACAAACAAGGGGGGACCGTACTTC
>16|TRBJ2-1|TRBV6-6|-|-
CASSSKQGVSYNEQFF
TGTGCCAGCAGTTCCAAACAGGGCGTATCCTACAATGAGCAGTTCTTC
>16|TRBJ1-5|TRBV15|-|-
CATRPDSGYSNQPQHF
TGTGCCACCAGGCCGGACAGCGGCTATAGCAATCAGCCCCAGCATTTT
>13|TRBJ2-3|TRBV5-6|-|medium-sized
CASSLSGPDTQYF
TGTGCCAGCAGCTTGTCGGGGCCAGATACGCAGTATTTT
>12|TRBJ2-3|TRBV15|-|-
CATSRRTDTQYF
TGTGCCACCAGCAGACGGACAGATACGCAGTATTTT
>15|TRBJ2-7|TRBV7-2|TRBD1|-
CASSLRQGGSYEQYF
TGTGCCAGCAGCTTACGACAGGGGGGGTCCTACGAGCAGTACTTC
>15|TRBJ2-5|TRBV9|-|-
CASSQGRPQGETQYF
TGTGCCAGCAGCCAGGGACGGCCGCAAGGGGAGACCCAGTACTTC
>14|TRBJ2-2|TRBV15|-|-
CATGGPRGTGELFF
TGTGCCACGGGGGGACCACGGGGCACCGGGGAGCTGTTTTTT
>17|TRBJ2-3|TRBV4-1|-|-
CASSQFGFEGYTDTQYF
TGCGCCAGCAGCCAATTCGGTTTCGAGGGCTACACAGATACGCAGTATTTT
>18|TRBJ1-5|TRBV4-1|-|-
CASSQVDMGLTLHQPQHF
TGCGCCAGCAGCCAAGTGGATATGGGACTCACACTACATCAGCCCCAGCATTTT
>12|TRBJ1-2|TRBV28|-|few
CASITGLEDYTF
TGTGCCAGCATCACCGGGCTAGAAGACTACACCTTC
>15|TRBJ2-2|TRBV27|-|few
CASSLLAGNTGELFF
TGTGCCAGCAGTTTATTGGCGGGGAACACCGGGGAGCTGTTTTTT
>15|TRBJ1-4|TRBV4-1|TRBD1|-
CASSQPGTGTVKLFF
TGCGCCAGCAGCCAACCCGGGACAGGGACCGTGAAACTGTTTTTT
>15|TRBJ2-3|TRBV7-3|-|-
CASSTTTGGTDTQYF
TGTGCCAGCAGCACTACGACGGGGGGCACAGATACGCAGTATTTT
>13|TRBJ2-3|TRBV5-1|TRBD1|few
CASSLQGTDTQYF
TGCGCCAGCAGCTTACAGGGGACAGATACGCAGTATTTT
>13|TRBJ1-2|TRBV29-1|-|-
CSVEPALHYGYTF
TGCAGCGTTGAACCCGCCTTGCACTATGGCTACACCTTC
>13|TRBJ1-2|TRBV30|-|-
CAWSGQGNYGYTF
TGTGCCTGGAGTGGCCAGGGGAACTATGGCTACACCTTC
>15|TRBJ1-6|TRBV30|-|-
CAWSQRGSYNSPLHF
TGTGCCTGGAGCCAAAGAGGGAGTTACAATTCACCCCTCCACTTT
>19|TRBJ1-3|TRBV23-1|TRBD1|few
CASSPRQGERGEAGNTIYF
TGCGCCAGCAGTCCCCGGCAGGGGGAAAGGGGCGAGGCTGGAAACACCATATATTTT
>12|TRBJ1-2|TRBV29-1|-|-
CSVRGLAYGYTF
TGCAGCGTCCGGGGCCTTGCTTATGGCTACACCTTC
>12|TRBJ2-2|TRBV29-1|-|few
CSGGVGTGELFF
TGCAGCGGGGGAGTGGGCACCGGGGAGCTGTTTTTT
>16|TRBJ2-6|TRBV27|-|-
CASSSSVGSGANVLTF
TGTGCCAGCAGTTCTTCTGTAGGCTCTGGGGCCAACGTCCTGACTTTC
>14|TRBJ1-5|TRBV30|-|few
CAWSVGRLNQPQHF
TGTGCCTGGAGTGTAGGCAGGCTGAATCAGCCCCAGCATTTT
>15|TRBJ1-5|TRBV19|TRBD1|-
CASSIATGVNQPQHF
TGTGCCAGTAGTATAGCAACAGGGGTAAATCAGCCCCAGCATTTT
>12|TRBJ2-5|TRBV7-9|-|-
CASSLGQETQYF
TGTGCCAGCAGCTTGGGTCAAGAGACCCAGTACTTC
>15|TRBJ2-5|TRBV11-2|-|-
CASSLDTLTQETQYF
TGTGCCAGCAGCTTAGACACTCTCACCCAAGAGACCCAGTACTTC
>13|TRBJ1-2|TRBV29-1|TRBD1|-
CSGPGQGDDGYTF
TGCAGCGGCCCGGGACAGGGGGACGACGGCTACACCTTC
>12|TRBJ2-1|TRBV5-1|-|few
CASSLSGDEQFF
TGCGCCAGCAGCTTGTCAGGGGATGAGCAGTTCTTC
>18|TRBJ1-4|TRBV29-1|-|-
CSAEMTSLASTANEKLFF
TGCAGCGCCGAGATGACCTCCCTCGCCTCGACCGCTAATGAAAAACTGTTTTTT
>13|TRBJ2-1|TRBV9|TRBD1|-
CASTPGTGDEQFF
TGTGCCAGCACCCCCGGGACAGGCGATGAGCAGTTCTTC
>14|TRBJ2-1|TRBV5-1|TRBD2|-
CASSFLRGGHEQFF
TGCGCCAGCAGCTTTCTGCGGGGGGGCCATGAGCAGTTCTTC
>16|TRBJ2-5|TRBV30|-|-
CAWSVRGRGLGETQYF
TGTGCCTGGAGTGTACGAGGAAGGGGGTTGGGAGAGACCCAGTACTTC